The text below deals with one T cell receptor beta chain. This sample was included in a study of blood T cell repertoires in COVID-19. Germline values: CDR1 SGHTA, CDR2 FQGNSA. The CDR3 spans 17 residues. With 6 bases clipped from V and 5 bases from J, the junction kept 16 bases outside the gene matches. Libraries were prepared by immunoSEQ multiplex PCR; TCRdb keeps only in-frame clonotypes and omits some of them. Found here are over 300,000 clones, 75% to 90% of them singletons; the top ten hold over 8%. This chain connects TRBV7-2 to TRBJ1-1, with 9 nucleotides matching TRBD1. The material sequenced was PBMCs or T cells enriched from blood (not recorded which). This sequence originates from a middle-aged woman who had recovered from COVID-19. CDR3 sequence reads: CASSRLMGTGRYTEAFF. CDR3 bases: TGTGCCAGCAGTCGGCTGATGGGGACAGGGCGATATACTGAAGCTTTCTTT. Variable domain in full (rest from reference TRBV7-2 and TRBJ1-1): GAGVSQSPSNKVTEKGKDVELRCDPISGHTALYWYRQSLGQGLEFLIYFQGNSAPDKSGLPSDRFSAERTGGSVSTLTIQRTQQEDSAVYLCASSRLMGTGRYTEAFFGQGTRLTVV.